This T cell receptor (beta chain) originates from a study of T cell repertoires in aging, cancer and after chemotherapy. Study overall: Glioblastoma patients receiving temozolomide-based therapy gave paired samples before and after chemotherapy. Notes on the study in general: Untreated cancer patients had significantly lower blood TCR diversity than age-matched healthy donors.

A mixed TRB-A/B primer pool amplified rearranged TRB by multiplex touch-down PCR. A single record per CDR3 protein comes from TCRdb applying MiXCR to the multiplex PCR reads. Of about 2,200 distinct CDR3 sequences listed, about 34% are singletons. The template was genomic DNA from peripheral blood, not RNA. CDR3 length: 14 amino acids. Germline CDR1 is DFQATT and CDR2 is SNEGSKA (reference sequence). The junction had 9 bases not matched to a gene; V was cut back by 4 bases and J by 3 bases. Of note for this clonotype: Its target is not known.

The sequenced sample consisted of blood. This sequence originates from a human donor with a solid tumor. V and J are TRBV20-1 and TRBJ2-7; 7 bases align to TRBD2. The CDR3 bases are TGCAGTGCTAACCAGCTAGCGGAAGACTACGAGCAGTACTTC. The encoded protein is CSANQLAEDYEQYF.